What follows are 25 T cell receptor beta chains derived from one specimen sequenced in a study of shared clonotypes between healthy human individuals. Data came from immunoSEQ multiplex PCR; TCRdb stores just in-frame clones and leaves some out. The table has around 550,000 clones, about 95% seen once. What was sequenced was naive CD4+ T cells sorted from blood. Indicated subset: CD45RA+ positively selected. The source is a woman aged 25 to 45 in good health.

The V and J genes are TRBV6-5 and TRBJ1-5; TRBD1 matches 8 bases. CDR1 is MNHEY, CDR2 SVGAGI, per germline. This CDR3 is built from 15 residues. V lost 2 bases to trimming and J lost 6 bases; unmatched junction nucleotides: 6. The CDR3, as DNA: TGTGCCAGCAGTTACGACAGGGGCGGCACTCAGCCCCAGCATTTT. It encodes CASSYDRGGTQPQHF.

The chain combines TRBV28 with TRBJ1-1; D gene ambiguous. The length of the CDR3 is 10 residues. Germline V gives CDR1 MDHEN, CDR2 SYDVKM. V was clipped by 7 bases and J by 8 bases, with 8 bases between them. CDR3 residues: CASKRGEAFF. The CDR3 bases are TGTGCCAGCAAAAGAGGAGAAGCTTTCTTT.

The V gene is TRBV19, the J gene TRBJ2-7, with TRBD1 matching 8 bases. V shed 3 bases and J 5 bases; nucleotides not matched to a gene: 6. Germline CDR1 is LNHDA and CDR2 is SQIVND (reference sequence). This CDR3 comprises 14 residues. Here the CDR3 reads CASSIGQGGNEQYF. Here the CDR3 DNA reads TGTGCCAGTAGTATTGGACAGGGAGGCAACGAGCAGTACTTC.

The rearrangement joins TRBV28 to TRBJ2-5; D is unclear. TRBJ2-7 matches the DNA end more closely, so the J call is doubtful. CDR3 length equals 15 residues. Germline V CDR1 and CDR2: MDHEN, SYDVKM. The CDR3 is CASSLVSSSSHEQYF. For the CDR3, the DNA is TGTGCCAGCAGTTTAGTTTCTAGTTCATCGCACGAGCAGTACTTC.

As concerns this clone: An end of the junction does not agree with germline; a read error may underlie this. The V gene is TRBV19, the J gene TRBJ2-7, with a weak D call TRBD2 (5 bases). Germline CDR1 LNHDA, CDR2 SQIVND (reference sequence). The CDR3 loop spans 14 amino acids. The CDR3 protein is CASSMVPGLYEQYF. In DNA, the CDR3 is TGTGCCAGCAGTATGGTCCCGGGGTTATACGAGCAGTACTTC.

The CDR3 spells CASSNTLNTEAFF. In DNA, the CDR3 is TGTGCCAGCTCAAACACTTTGAACACTGAAGCTTTCTTT. The chain couples TRBV18 to TRBJ1-1, with D hard to call. Trimming cost V 5 bases and J 0 bases, with 7 bases left between them. The CDR3 covers 13 residues. CDR1 is KGHSH and CDR2 is LQKENI in the germline V gene.

The chain combines TRBV27 with TRBJ1-3, with D unclear. From germline, CDR1 is MNHEY and CDR2 SMNVEV (reference sequence). The CDR3 contains 14 residues. V lost 5 bases, J lost 6 bases, and 14 bases lay in between. The CDR3 DNA is TGTGCCAGCAGTCTCCATGGACCAGAAAACACCATATATTTT. Encoded protein: CASSLHGPENTIYF.

This clone was picked up a small number of times. The same CDR3 arises from other DNA sequences in this sample as well. V gene TRBV28 combines with J gene TRBJ2-7, with D unclear. Trimming shortened V by 6 bases and J by 4 bases, and 7 bases separated the two germline ends. The CDR3 is 11 residues long. Germline V gives CDR1 MDHEN, CDR2 SYDVKM. For the CDR3, the DNA is TGTGCCAGCAGGACCCATTACGAGCAGTACTTC. Translation gives CASRTHYEQYF.

The rearrangement uses TRBV19 and TRBJ2-1; D could derive from TRBD1 or TRBD2 (5 bases each). The ends were cut back, 10 bases at V and 8 bases at J, with 24 bases in the middle. This CDR3 is built from 15 residues. Germline values: CDR1 LNHDA, CDR2 SQIVND (reference sequence). The CDR3 sequence: CATSEGRTEGDEQFF. DNA for the CDR3: TGTGCCACAAGCGAGGGACGGACCGAAGGAGATGAGCAGTTCTTC.

J is TRBJ1-1 and V is TRBV5-1; D is possibly TRBD1 (6 bases). This CDR3 comprises 16 residues. V was pared by 3 bases and J by 0 bases, with 15 bases between. Germline V gene sequence: CDR1 SGHRS, CDR2 YFSETQ. CDR3 protein: CASSSVGGRMNTEAFF. CDR3 sequence (DNA): TGCGCCAGCAGCTCCGTGGGGGGGCGCATGAACACTGAAGCTTTCTTT.

The chain couples TRBV9 to TRBJ2-1; no firm D call. CDR3 length: 14 amino acids. Germline values: CDR1 SGDLS, CDR2 YYNGEE. The V end lost 0 bases, the J end lost 4 bases, and 8 bases lay between the germline ends. The CDR3: CASSVGGIYNEQFF. CDR3 coding DNA: TGTGCCAGCAGCGTAGGGGGAATTTACAATGAGCAGTTCTTC.

The chain recombines TRBV5-8 with TRBJ2-5; D uncertain. The CDR3 totals 13 residues. The V end was cut by 7 bases, the J end by 6 bases, with 16 bases between. Germline V CDR1 and CDR2: SGHTS, YDEGEE. This CDR3 reads CASGERIGKTQYF. The CDR3 DNA sequence: TGTGCCAGCGGGGAACGAATCGGAAAGACCCAGTACTTC.

The chain carries TRBV7-9 and TRBJ1-2, with D maybe TRBD1 (6 bases). Germline CDR1 is SEHNR and CDR2 is FQNEAQ (reference sequence). This CDR3 has 14 residues. Deletions cut 6 bases from V and 4 bases from J, with 15 bases between. The DNA for the CDR3 is TGTGCCAGCAGACCTAGACAGGACCTCTATGGCTACACCTTC. As protein: CASRPRQDLYGYTF.

The chain has TRBV29-1 and TRBJ2-1; 8 nucleotides line up with TRBD2. The germline V gene encodes CDR1 SQVTM and CDR2 ANQGSEA. CDR3 size: 15 residues. Unmatched junction bases numbered 7, after V lost 2 bases and J lost 4 bases. The CDR3 DNA reads TGCAGCGTTGAAACTAGCGGAGCGAAGTACAATGAGCAGTTCTTC. Translating gives CSVETSGAKYNEQFF.

This chain joins TRBV5-1 and TRBJ2-3; 7 bases are a match to TRBD2. This CDR3 contains 16 residues. CDR1 and CDR2 from the germline V gene are SGHRS and YFSETQ. V lost 0 bases and J lost 2; bases outside the gene matches: 6. The CDR3 DNA reads TGCGCCAGCAGCTTGGTGGGTGGGAGGGCCACAGATACGCAGTATTTT. Translation: CASSLVGGRATDTQYF.

A note on this clone: The sample has other DNA sequences that encode this CDR3 too. The rearrangement links TRBV2 to TRBJ2-7, with 9 bases fitting TRBD1. The V gene's germline CDR1 is SNHLY and CDR2 FYNNEI. Unmatched junction bases numbered 4, after V lost 6 bases and J lost 1 base. CDR3 length: 14 residues. The CDR3 spells CASRAGTGSYEQYF. CDR3 DNA sequence: TGTGCCAGCAGAGCCGGGACAGGGTCCTACGAGCAGTACTTC. Looking up the rest from reference TRBV2 and TRBJ2-7 gives the full variable domain: EPEVTQTPSHQVTQMGQEVILRCVPISNHLYFYWYRQILGQKVEFLVSFYNNEISEKSEIFDDQFSVERPDGSNFTLKIRSTKLEDSAMYFCASRAGTGSYEQYFGPGTRLTVT.

This chain uses TRBV9 with TRBJ2-2; 9 bases agree with TRBD2. The CDR3 has 15 residues. Per germline, CDR1 SGDLS and CDR2 YYNGEE. The trim removed 1 base at V and 4 bases at J, leaving 2 bases unmatched. The CDR3 region is CASSVSSGTTGELFF. CDR3 DNA sequence: TGTGCCAGCAGCGTATCTAGCGGGACCACCGGGGAGCTGTTTTTT.

The chain couples TRBV11-2 to TRBJ2-7; D may be TRBD2 (5 bases). Trimming stripped 1 base from V and 2 bases from J, with 12 bases between. This CDR3 has 15 residues. Germline V gene sequence: CDR1 SGHAT, CDR2 FQNNGV. The CDR3 reads CASSLGTLNPYEQYF. In nucleotides, the CDR3 is TGTGCCAGCAGCTTAGGGACTCTCAATCCCTACGAGCAGTACTTC.

The chain combines TRBV28 with TRBJ2-5; maybe TRBD1 (7 bases). CDR1 and CDR2 (germline): MDHEN, SYDVKM. This CDR3 has 16 residues. V lost 5 bases and J lost 3, with 19 bases in between. The CDR3: CASSRGRGRGEETQYF. DNA of the CDR3: TGTGCCAGCAGTAGAGGCCGTGGCAGGGGGGAAGAGACCCAGTACTTC.

This clone appeared once. V usage is TRBV7-2 and J usage is TRBJ2-1, with D possibly matching TRBD2 (5 bases). This CDR3 contains 14 residues. Germline-derived CDR1 and CDR2 are SGHTA and FQGNSA. The V gene lost 1 base and the J gene lost 8 bases, with 12 bases spanning the gap. CDR3 nucleotide sequence: TGTGCCAGCAGCTTAGGAGGACTGTACCATGAGCAGTTCTTC. Translating it yields CASSLGGLYHEQFF.

This chain joins TRBV28 and TRBJ2-4, with 7 bases that match TRBD1. The CDR3 loop spans 17 amino acids. J gave up 6 bases and V 0 bases, and 11 bases lay outside the gene matches. Germline V gene sequence: CDR1 MDHEN, CDR2 SYDVKM. The CDR3 region is CASSLWAKGGVPNIQYF. CDR3 coding DNA: TGTGCCAGCAGTTTATGGGCGAAAGGGGGCGTCCCAAACATTCAGTACTTC.

V is TRBV19 and J is TRBJ1-2, with 8 bases lining up with TRBD1. V shed 7 bases and J 7 bases; nucleotides not matched to a gene: 8. Germline lookup yields CDR1 LNHDA and CDR2 SQIVND (reference sequence). The CDR3 extends over 13 amino acids. The chain's CDR3 is CASIRPGGSGYTF. The CDR3 coding sequence is TGTGCCAGTATTCGTCCAGGGGGCTCTGGCTACACCTTC.

The chain combines TRBV5-6 with TRBJ2-5; D might be TRBD1 or TRBD2, each matching 5 bases. This CDR3 contains 16 residues. In germline, CDR1 is SGHDT, CDR2 YYEEEE. V shed 4 bases and J shed 5 bases, with 21 bases lying between them. CDR3: CASSGGYQVIRETQYF. CDR3 sequence (DNA): TGTGCCAGCAGCGGGGGATATCAGGTTATTAGGGAGACCCAGTACTTC.

The rearrangement joins TRBV6-4 to TRBJ2-5, with D unresolved. Germline CDR1 is MRHNA and CDR2 is SNTAGT. V lost 4 bases and J 2 bases, leaving 14 bases between the germline ends. The CDR3 sequence is 15 residues long. The CDR3 spells CASSGLGRQQETQYF. As DNA, the CDR3 is TGTGCCAGCAGTGGGCTCGGACGGCAGCAAGAGACCCAGTACTTC.

CDR3 sequence: CASSIPGLRYTDTQYF. The CDR3 region has the DNA TGTGCCAGTAGCATACCGGGACTACGATACACAGATACGCAGTATTTT. J is TRBJ2-3 and V is TRBV19; 7 bases map to TRBD2. CDR1 LNHDA and CDR2 SQIVND come from the germline V gene (reference sequence). The CDR3 has 16 amino acids. With V trimmed by 6 bases and J by 2 bases, 11 bases remained unmatched.